This T cell receptor beta chain appears in the sequencing data of a study of cytomegalovirus exposure and HLA in healthy donors. Notes on the study in general: For most TCR sequences rarity was the rule, although some public TCRs occurred in many donors.

Details on this clone: Antigen: not known.

With 60 Vbeta and 13 Jbeta primers, the PCR was carried out. The method was immunoSEQ multiplex PCR; TCRdb's version includes in-frame clones alone and lacks a portion of them. The data show 200,000 to 250,000 clones, about 80% seen once. V lost 1 base and J 5 bases, leaving 17 bases between the germline ends. The germline CDR1 and CDR2 sequences are MNHNS and SASEGT. This CDR3 comprises 16 residues. The receptor was derived from a man between 18 and 35 years old in good health and CMV-seronegative. The J gene is TRBJ2-5, the V gene TRBV6-1; weak D call: TRBD2 (6 bases). The sample comprised PBMCs. CDR3 in DNA: TGTGCCAGCAGTGAAGTTGGAGGGCTTGGCGGGGAGACCCAGTACTTC. Protein: CASSEVGGLGGETQYF.